Below, 3 T cell receptor beta chains from the same sample are listed, as sequenced in a study of shared clonotypes between healthy human individuals (dated by TCRdb to 2020 to 2021). Library method: the immunoSEQ multiplex PCR assay. TCRdb took this table from immuneACCESS and kept in-frame rearrangements with V and J called. Such tables lack part of the clones; where checked against another copy, unresolved V genes explain under half of the gap, and the rest is unexplained. The sample table shows fewer than 1 million clones, and around 96% are seen once. Under 0.25% of the sample is held by the ten biggest clonotypes. CD8 naive samples were obtained by positive selection for CCR7 among CD45RO-negative cells, yielding a CD45RA+CCR7+ population from which TemRA cells were excluded. The sample consisted of naive CD8+ T cells sorted from blood. The cell subset or site label here, explained by the study, means: CD45RA+CCR7+. The origin of the receptors is a man aged 30 to 45 in good health.

The count of this clone is one. This sequence joins TRBV7-9 and TRBJ2-2; 9 nucleotides align to TRBD1. The germline CDR1 and CDR2 sequences are SEHNR and FQNEAQ (reference sequence). The V gene end was trimmed by 4 bases and the J gene end by 6 bases; junction bases not matched to a gene: 6. The CDR3 spans 15 residues. The CDR3 region is CASSSTGGQAGELFF. In DNA form, the CDR3 reads TGTGCCAGCAGCTCCACAGGGGGCCAAGCCGGGGAGCTGTTTTTT. The full variable domain, in which reference TRBV7-9 and TRBJ2-2 provide the parts outside the CDR3, is DTGVSQNPRHKITKRGQNVTFRCDPISEHNRLYWYRQTLGQGPEFLTYFQNEAQLEKSRLLSDRFSAERPKGSFSTLEIQRTEQGDSAMYLCASSSTGGQAGELFFGEGSRLTVL.

The chain joins TRBV4-1 to TRBJ1-1; no clear D. The CDR3 extends over 14 amino acids. The germline V gene encodes CDR1 MGHRA and CDR2 YSYEKL. V lost 2 bases to trimming and J lost 5 bases, with 12 bases between them. The CDR3 is CASSQNSLGTEAFF. The CDR3 DNA reads TGCGCCAGCAGCCAAAACTCCCTCGGGACTGAAGCTTTCTTT.

V is TRBV7-2 and J is TRBJ1-4; perhaps TRBD1 as D (5 bases). Germline V lookup: CDR1 SGHTA, CDR2 FQGNSA. This CDR3 region has 14 residues. Trimming removed 4 bases from V and 8 bases from J, with 14 bases in between. The CDR3 spells CASSSDMGDEKLFF. CDR3 nucleotide sequence: TGTGCCAGCAGCTCAGACATGGGGGACGAAAAACTGTTTTTT. Full variable domain (remainder filled in from reference TRBV7-2 and TRBJ1-4): GAGVSQSPSNKVTEKGKDVELRCDPISGHTALYWYRQSLGQGLEFLIYFQGNSAPDKSGLPSDRFSAERTGGSVSTLTIQRTQQEDSAVYLCASSSDMGDEKLFFGSGTQLSVL.